The next 14 T cell receptor beta chains were all read from a single sample in a study of identical twins. Each CDR3 protein is one row after TCRdb ran MiXCR on the 5' RACE reads. The data show under 300,000 distinct CDR3 sequences, about 13% seen once. These data were likewise used in another study, on yellow fever vaccine responses in identical twins.

The sample comprised memory (CD45RO+) T cells sorted from blood. Every receptor here comes from a young woman in good health.

This clonotype was seen only a few times. The genes are TRBV6-1 and TRBJ1-1; TRBD1 matches 7 bases. In germline, CDR1 is MNHNS, CDR2 SASEGT. The CDR3 loop spans 13 amino acids. J gave up 7 bases and V 4 bases, and 6 bases lay outside the gene matches. In nucleotides, the CDR3 is TGTGCCAGCAGTGCACAGGGGTCGGTTGAAGCTTTCTTT. It yields the protein CASSAQGSVEAFF.

The rearrangement uses TRBV2 and TRBJ2-7, with D possibly called TRBD1 or TRBD2 (5 bases each). CDR1 and CDR2 (germline): SNHLY, FYNNEI. V was shortened by 1 base and J by 4 bases, with 11 bases between the two germline ends. The CDR3 has 14 residues. CDR3 nucleotides: TGTGCCAGCAGTGAAGGTGGGGGACCATACGAGCAGTACTTC. It specifies CASSEGGGPYEQYF.

The chain has TRBV20-1 and TRBJ2-3; the D gene is possibly TRBD1 (5 bases). The V gene lost 6 bases and the J gene lost 4 bases, with 20 bases spanning the gap. This CDR3 contains 15 residues. Germline V gene data show CDR1 as DFQATT and CDR2 as SNEGSKA (reference sequence). The CDR3 protein is CSAINGQATPDTQYF. The CDR3 region has the DNA TGCAGTGCAATAAACGGACAAGCCACCCCAGATACGCAGTATTTT.

This chain links TRBV6-2 or TRBV6-3 with TRBJ2-2; TRBD2 is a possible D gene (5 bases). V was trimmed by 4 bases and J by 7 bases, leaving 16 bases between them. Per the germline V gene, CDR1 is MNHEY and CDR2 is SVGEGT. The CDR3 consists of 15 residues. The CDR3 DNA reads as TGTGCCAGCAGTTCCGCCGCCGGGATATTCGGGGAGCTGTTTTTT. Translating it yields CASSSAAGIFGELFF.

This clonotype was picked up a small number of times. The V call is TRBV7-9, the J call TRBJ2-7, with 9 bases that match TRBD1. J gave up 2 bases and V 0 bases, and 5 bases lay outside the gene matches. The germline V gene encodes CDR1 SEHNR and CDR2 FQNEAQ (reference sequence). This CDR3 spans 16 amino acids. DNA of the CDR3: TGTGCCAGCAGCTTAGCCTCGACAGGGGGGGCCTACGAGCAGTACTTC. This sequence encodes CASSLASTGGAYEQYF.

Comments on this clonotype: One junction end disagrees with the germline gene, perhaps due to a read error. This sequence joins TRBV29-1 and TRBJ2-5; D could derive from TRBD1 or TRBD2 (5 bases each). The CDR3 has 15 residues. The germline V gene has CDR1 SQVTM and CDR2 ANQGSEA. The CDR3 sequence: CSVGSQTAPQETQHF. The CDR3 DNA sequence: TGCAGCGTGGGGAGCCAGACAGCGCCTCAAGAGACCCAGCACTTC.

This clonotype was counted only a few times. The V call is TRBV3-1, the J call TRBJ2-3; D is undetermined. The CDR3 extends over 13 amino acids. Germline loops: CDR1 LGHDT, CDR2 YNNKEL (reference sequence). The V end was cut by 1 base, the J end by 13 bases, with 15 bases between. CDR3: CASSQGEAQVKYF. CDR3 DNA: TGTGCCAGCAGCCAAGGGGAAGCTCAGGTCAAGTATTTT.

This clonotype occurred many times. This rearrangement joins TRBV12-3 or TRBV12-4 to TRBJ1-6; TRBD1 might be the D (5 bases). The CDR3 sequence is 14 residues long. V lost 3 bases to trimming and J lost 5 bases, with 8 bases between them. In DNA form, the CDR3 reads TGTGCCAGCAGTTTTGGGGCTCATAATTCACCCCTCCACTTT. Translating it yields CASSFGAHNSPLHF.

This clonotype was seen only a few times. The rearrangement uses TRBV12-3 or TRBV12-4 and TRBJ2-4, with D unclear. V was shortened by 10 bases and J by 1 base, with 14 bases between the two germline ends. This CDR3 has 14 amino acids. The CDR3 is CAIRLSSAKNIQYF. The CDR3 region has the DNA TGTGCCATCCGCCTCTCATCGGCCAAAAACATTCAGTACTTC.

The rearrangement joins TRBV11-2 to TRBJ2-1; 8 bases align to TRBD2. The CDR3 is made up of 19 amino acids. Trimming at V came to 5 bases and at J to 1 base, leaving 16 bases not matched to a gene. CDR1 and CDR2 from the germline V gene are SGHAT and FQNNGV. CDR3: CASSPKGGTSGISYNEQFF. The DNA for the CDR3 is TGTGCCAGCAGCCCAAAAGGGGGTACTAGCGGCATATCCTACAATGAGCAGTTCTTC.

This clonotype was counted between two and nine times. The chain uses TRBV28 and TRBJ2-7; 7 bases align to TRBD1. J lost 0 bases, V lost 4 bases, and 6 bases had no gene match. CDR3 length: 15 amino acids. The germline CDR1 and CDR2 sequences are MDHEN and SYDVKM. CDR3 sequence (DNA): TGTGCCAGCAGTTCCCCGGGACAGAGCTCCTACGAGCAGTACTTC. Translated, it gives CASSSPGQSSYEQYF.

Comment on this clonotype: A junction end diverges from the germline sequence, so it may reflect a read error. The chain joins TRBV5-1 to TRBJ2-1; the match to TRBD1 covers 7 bases. The CDR3 loop spans 15 amino acids. CDR1 SGHRS and CDR2 YFSETQ come from the germline V gene. Written as DNA, the CDR3 is TGCTCCAGCAGCCGAGGGGGCCAAAAACACAATGAGCAGTTCTTC. Protein: CSSSRGGQKHNEQFF.

This clonotype has more than one count but fewer than ten. The chain uses TRBV28 and TRBJ1-6; no reliable D call. The germline V gene encodes CDR1 MDHEN and CDR2 SYDVKM. With 3 bases removed from V and 9 bases from J, the gap between germline ends came to 6 bases. The CDR3 has 12 residues. CDR3 residues: CASSFVFSPLHF. CDR3 bases: TGTGCCAGCAGTTTCGTGTTTTCACCCCTCCACTTT.

The V gene is TRBV7-3, the J gene TRBJ2-1; 8 nucleotides agree with TRBD1. V lost 0 bases, J lost 7 bases, and 5 bases stayed unmatched. This CDR3 is built from 15 residues. The germline CDR1 and CDR2 sequences are SGHTA and FQGTGA. The chain's CDR3 is CASSLTRGQVNEQFF. Here the CDR3 DNA reads TGTGCCAGCAGCTTAACGAGGGGACAGGTTAATGAGCAGTTCTTC. The whole variable domain, remainder taken from reference TRBV7-3 and TRBJ2-1, is GAGVSQTPSNKVTEKGKYVELRCDPISGHTALYWYRQSLGQGPEFLIYFQGTGAADDSGLPNDRFFAVRPEGSVSTLKIQRTERGDSAVYLCASSLTRGQVNEQFFGPGTRLTVL.